This TCR beta chain was identified in a study of shared clonotypes between healthy human individuals. The authors distributed each subset's genomic DNA evenly over several immunoSEQ plates. Only in-frame clones appear in the TCRdb table, and some are missing; sequencing was by immunoSEQ multiplex PCR. This sample has roughly 720,000 clones, with 90% found just once. The CDR3 runs 17 residues. The sample was memory CD8+ T cells from PBMCs. Specified subset: CD45RO+ cells pooled with CCR7-negative TemRA cells. The chain has TRBV21-1 and TRBJ2-3. TRBV21-1 is a recognized pseudogene. This TCR came from a man aged 18 to 30 in good health. Some clones in this sample may be carry-over from other donors' samples. CDR3 sequence reads: CASSTRTPKRTTDTQYF. The CDR3 region has the DNA TGTGCCAGCAGCACTCGCACACCCAAAAGGACCACAGATACGCAGTATTTT.